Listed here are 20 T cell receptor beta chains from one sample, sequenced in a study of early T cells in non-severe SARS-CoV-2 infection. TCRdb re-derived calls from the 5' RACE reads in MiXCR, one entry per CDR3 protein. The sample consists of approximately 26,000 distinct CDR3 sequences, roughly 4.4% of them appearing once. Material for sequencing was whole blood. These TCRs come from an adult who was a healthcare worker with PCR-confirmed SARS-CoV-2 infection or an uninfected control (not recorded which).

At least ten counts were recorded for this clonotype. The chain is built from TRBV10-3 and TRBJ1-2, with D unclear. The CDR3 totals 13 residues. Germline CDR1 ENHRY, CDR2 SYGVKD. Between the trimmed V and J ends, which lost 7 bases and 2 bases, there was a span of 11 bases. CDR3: CAITSGLNYGYTF. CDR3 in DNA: TGTGCCATCACCTCGGGATTGAACTATGGCTACACCTTC.

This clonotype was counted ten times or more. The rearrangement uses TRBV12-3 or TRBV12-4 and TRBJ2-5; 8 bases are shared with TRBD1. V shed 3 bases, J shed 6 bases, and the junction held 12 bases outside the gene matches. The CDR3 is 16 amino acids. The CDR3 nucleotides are TGTGCCAGCAGTTTGTTTCAGGACAGGGTGAGGCAGACCCAGTACTTC. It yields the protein CASSLFQDRVRQTQYF.

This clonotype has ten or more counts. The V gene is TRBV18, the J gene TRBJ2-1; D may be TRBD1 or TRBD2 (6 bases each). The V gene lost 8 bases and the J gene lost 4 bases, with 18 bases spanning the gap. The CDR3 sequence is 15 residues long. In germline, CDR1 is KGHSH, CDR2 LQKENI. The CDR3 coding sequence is TGTGCCAGCAGGGGGGCTAGCGACTCGTACAATGAGCAGTTCTTC. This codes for CASRGASDSYNEQFF.

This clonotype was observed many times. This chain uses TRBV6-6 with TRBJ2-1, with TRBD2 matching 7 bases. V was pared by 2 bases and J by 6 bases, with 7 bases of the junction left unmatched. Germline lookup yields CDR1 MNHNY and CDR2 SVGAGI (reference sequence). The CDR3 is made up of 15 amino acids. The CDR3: CASSYGMGGINEQFF. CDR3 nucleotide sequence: TGTGCCAGCAGTTACGGGATGGGAGGGATCAATGAGCAGTTCTTC.

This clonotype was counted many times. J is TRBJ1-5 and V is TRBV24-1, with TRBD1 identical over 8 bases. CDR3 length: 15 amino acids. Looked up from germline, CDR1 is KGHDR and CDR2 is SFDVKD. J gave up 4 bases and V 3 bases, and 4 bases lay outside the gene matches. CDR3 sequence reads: CATSDPGQGNQPQHF. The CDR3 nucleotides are TGTGCCACCAGTGATCCCGGACAGGGTAATCAGCCCCAGCATTTT.

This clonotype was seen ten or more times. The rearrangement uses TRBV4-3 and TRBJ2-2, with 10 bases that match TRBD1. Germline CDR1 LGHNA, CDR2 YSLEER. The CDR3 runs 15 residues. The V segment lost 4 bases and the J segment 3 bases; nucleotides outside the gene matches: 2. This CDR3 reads CASSPGQGDTGELFF. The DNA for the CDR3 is TGCGCCAGCAGCCCAGGACAGGGGGACACCGGGGAGCTGTTTTTT.

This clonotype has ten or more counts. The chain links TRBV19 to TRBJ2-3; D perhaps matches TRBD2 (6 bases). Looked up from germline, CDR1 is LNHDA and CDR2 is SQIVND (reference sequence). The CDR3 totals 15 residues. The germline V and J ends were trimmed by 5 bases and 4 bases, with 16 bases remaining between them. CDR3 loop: CASSFHGSRADTQYF. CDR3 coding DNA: TGTGCCAGTAGTTTTCACGGGAGTCGGGCAGATACGCAGTATTTT.

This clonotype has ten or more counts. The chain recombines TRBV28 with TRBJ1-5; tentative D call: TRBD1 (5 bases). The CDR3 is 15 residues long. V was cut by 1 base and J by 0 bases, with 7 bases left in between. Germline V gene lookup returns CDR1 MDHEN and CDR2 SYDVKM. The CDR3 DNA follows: TGTGCCAGCAGTTTATCCGGGGCTAGCAATCAGCCCCAGCATTTT. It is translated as CASSLSGASNQPQHF.

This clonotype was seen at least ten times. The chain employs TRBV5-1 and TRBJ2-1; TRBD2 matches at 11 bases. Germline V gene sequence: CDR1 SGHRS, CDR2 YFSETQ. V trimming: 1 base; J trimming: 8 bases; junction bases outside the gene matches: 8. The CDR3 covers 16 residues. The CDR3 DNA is TGCGCCAGCAGCTTGCAAACTAGCGGGAGTGTCGATGAGCAGTTCTTC. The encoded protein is CASSLQTSGSVDEQFF.

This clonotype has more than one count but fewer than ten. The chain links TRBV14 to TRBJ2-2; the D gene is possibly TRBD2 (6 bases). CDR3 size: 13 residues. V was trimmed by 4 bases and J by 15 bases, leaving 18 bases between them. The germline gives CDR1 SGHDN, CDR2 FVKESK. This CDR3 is CASSRGLKDGMFF. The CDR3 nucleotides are TGTGCCAGCAGCCGGGGACTTAAGGACGGGATGTTTTTT.

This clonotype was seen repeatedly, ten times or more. The CDR3 loop reads CASSKGLAGGPQETQYF. The CDR3 DNA reads as TGTGCCAGCAGCAAAGGGCTAGCGGGAGGGCCTCAAGAGACCCAGTACTTC. V usage is TRBV21-1 and J usage is TRBJ2-5; the D call of TRBD2 is as the table states it, not checked on the DNA. TRBV21-1 has pseudogene status. This CDR3 is built from 17 residues.

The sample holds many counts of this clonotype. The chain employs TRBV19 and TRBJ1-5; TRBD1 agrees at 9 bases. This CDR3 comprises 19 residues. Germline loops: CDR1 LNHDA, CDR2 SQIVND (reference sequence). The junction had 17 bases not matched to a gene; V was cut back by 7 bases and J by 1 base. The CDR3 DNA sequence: TGTGCCAGTACGTCGAGGGACAGGGTCTTCGTGCGGAGCAATCAGCCCCAGCATTTT. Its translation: CASTSRDRVFVRSNQPQHF.

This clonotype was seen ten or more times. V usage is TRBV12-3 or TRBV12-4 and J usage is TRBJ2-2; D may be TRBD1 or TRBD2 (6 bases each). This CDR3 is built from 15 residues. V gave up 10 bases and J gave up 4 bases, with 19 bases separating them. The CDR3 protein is CATIPGGGSTGELFF. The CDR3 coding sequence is TGTGCCACCATCCCCGGGGGCGGTAGCACCGGGGAGCTGTTTTTT.

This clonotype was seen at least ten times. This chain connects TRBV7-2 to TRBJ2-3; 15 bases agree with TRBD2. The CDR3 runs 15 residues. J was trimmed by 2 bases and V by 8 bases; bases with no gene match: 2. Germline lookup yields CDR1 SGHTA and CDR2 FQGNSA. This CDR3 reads CASGTSGRITDTQYF. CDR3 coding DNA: TGTGCCAGCGGGACTAGCGGGAGGATCACAGATACGCAGTATTTT. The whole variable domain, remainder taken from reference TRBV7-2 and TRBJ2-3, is GAGVSQSPSNKVTEKGKDVELRCDPISGHTALYWYRQSLGQGLEFLIYFQGNSAPDKSGLPSDRFSAERTGGSVSTLTIQRTQQEDSAVYLCASGTSGRITDTQYFGPGTRLTVL.

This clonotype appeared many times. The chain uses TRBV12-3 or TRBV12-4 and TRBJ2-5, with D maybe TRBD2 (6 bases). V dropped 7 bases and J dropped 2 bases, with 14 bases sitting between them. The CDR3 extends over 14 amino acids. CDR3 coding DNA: TGTGCCAGCACTCCTCCTAGCGCTCAAGAGACCCAGTACTTC. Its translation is CASTPPSAQETQYF.

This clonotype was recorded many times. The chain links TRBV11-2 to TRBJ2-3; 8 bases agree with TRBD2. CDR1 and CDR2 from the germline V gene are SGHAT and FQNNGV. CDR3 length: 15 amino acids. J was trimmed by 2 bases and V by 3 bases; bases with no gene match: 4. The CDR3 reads CASSLGTRPTDTQYF. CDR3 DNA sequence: TGTGCCAGCAGCTTGGGGACTAGACCCACAGATACGCAGTATTTT.

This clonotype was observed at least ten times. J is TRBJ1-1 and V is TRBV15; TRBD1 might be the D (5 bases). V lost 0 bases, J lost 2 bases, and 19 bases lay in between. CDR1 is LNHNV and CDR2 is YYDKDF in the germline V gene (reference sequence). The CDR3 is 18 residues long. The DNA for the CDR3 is TGTGCCACCAGCAGAGAATCCCCGACAGCGCGGGTCAACACTGAAGCTTTCTTT. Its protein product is CATSRESPTARVNTEAFF.

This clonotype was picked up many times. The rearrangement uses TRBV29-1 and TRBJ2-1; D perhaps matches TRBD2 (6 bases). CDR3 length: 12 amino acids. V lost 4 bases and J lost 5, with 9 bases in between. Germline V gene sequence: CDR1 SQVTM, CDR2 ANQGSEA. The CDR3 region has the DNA TGCAGCGTTGGGCGCGGGAACAATGAGCAGTTCTTC. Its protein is CSVGRGNNEQFF.

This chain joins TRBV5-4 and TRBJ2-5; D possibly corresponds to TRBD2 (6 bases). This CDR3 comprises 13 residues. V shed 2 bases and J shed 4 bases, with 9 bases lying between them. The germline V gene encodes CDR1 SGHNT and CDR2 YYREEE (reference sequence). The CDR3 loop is CASSFSSVETQYF. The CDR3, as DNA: TGTGCCAGCAGCTTTTCTAGCGTAGAGACCCAGTACTTC.

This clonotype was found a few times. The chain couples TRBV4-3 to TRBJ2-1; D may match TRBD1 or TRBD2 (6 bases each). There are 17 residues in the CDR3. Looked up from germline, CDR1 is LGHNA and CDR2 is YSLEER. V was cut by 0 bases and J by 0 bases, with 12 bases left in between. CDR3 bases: TGCGCCAGCAGCCAAGAAGGGGGGCAGAGCTCCTACAATGAGCAGTTCTTC. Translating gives CASSQEGGQSSYNEQFF.